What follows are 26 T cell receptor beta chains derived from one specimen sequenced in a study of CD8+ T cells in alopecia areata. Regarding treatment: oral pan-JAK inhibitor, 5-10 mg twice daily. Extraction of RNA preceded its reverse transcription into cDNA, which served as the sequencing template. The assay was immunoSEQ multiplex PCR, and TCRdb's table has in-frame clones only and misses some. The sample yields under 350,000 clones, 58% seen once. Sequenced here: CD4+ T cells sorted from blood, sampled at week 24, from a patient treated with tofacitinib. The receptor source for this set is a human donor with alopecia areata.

The CDR3 spells CASSLAEGPLRGEQYF. The CDR3 DNA follows: TGTGCCAGCAGCTTAGCCGAAGGCCCGCTTAGGGGAGAGCAGTACTTC. V usage is TRBV7-9 and J usage is TRBJ2-7, with D maybe TRBD1 (5 bases). The germline gives CDR1 SEHNR, CDR2 FQNEAQ (reference sequence). This CDR3 is 16 amino acids long. V dropped 0 bases and J dropped 7 bases, with 19 bases sitting between them. The variable domain in full, with the rest retrieved from reference TRBV7-9 and TRBJ2-7, is DTGVSQNPRHKITKRGQNVTFRCDPISEHNRLYWYRQTLGQGPEFLTYFQNEAQLEKSRLLSDRFSAERPKGSFSTLEIQRTEQGDSAMYLCASSLAEGPLRGEQYFGPGTRLTVT.

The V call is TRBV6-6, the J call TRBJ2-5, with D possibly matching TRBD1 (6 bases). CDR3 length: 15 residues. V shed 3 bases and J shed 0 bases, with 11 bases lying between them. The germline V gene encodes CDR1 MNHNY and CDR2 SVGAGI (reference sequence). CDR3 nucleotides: TGTGCCAGCAGTTATGCGCAGGGGTACCAAGAGACCCAGTACTTC. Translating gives CASSYAQGYQETQYF.

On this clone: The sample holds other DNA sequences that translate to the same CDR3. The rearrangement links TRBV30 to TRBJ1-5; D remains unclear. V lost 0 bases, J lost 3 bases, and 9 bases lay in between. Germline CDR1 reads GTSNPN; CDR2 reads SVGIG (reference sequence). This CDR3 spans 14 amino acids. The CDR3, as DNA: TGTGCCTGGAGTGTAGGATCGTCCAATCAGCCCCAGCATTTT. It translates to CAWSVGSSNQPQHF. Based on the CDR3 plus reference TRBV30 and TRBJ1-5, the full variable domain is SQTIHQWPATLVQPVGSPLSLECTVEGTSNPNLYWYRQAAGRGLQLLFYSVGIGQISSEVPQNLSASRPQDRQFILSSKKLLLSDSGFYLCAWSVGSSNQPQHFGDGTRLSIL.

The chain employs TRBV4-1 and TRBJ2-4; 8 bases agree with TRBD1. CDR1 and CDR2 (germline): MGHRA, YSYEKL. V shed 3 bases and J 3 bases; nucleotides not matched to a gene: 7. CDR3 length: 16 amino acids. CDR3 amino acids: CASSQTSDRVKNIQYF. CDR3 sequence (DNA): TGCGCCAGCAGCCAGACCTCGGACAGGGTCAAAAACATTCAGTACTTC.

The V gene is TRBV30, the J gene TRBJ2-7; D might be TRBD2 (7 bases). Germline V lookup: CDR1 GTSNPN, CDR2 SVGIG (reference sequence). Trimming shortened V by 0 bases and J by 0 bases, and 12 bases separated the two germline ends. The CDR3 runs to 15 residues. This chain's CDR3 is CAWSVGGPGSYEQYF. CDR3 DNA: TGTGCCTGGAGTGTGGGGGGGCCGGGCTCCTACGAGCAGTACTTC.

CDR3 region: CASSLEGDKYNEQFF. The CDR3 DNA sequence: TGTGCCAGCAGCTTAGAAGGGGACAAGTACAATGAGCAGTTCTTC. The genes are TRBV7-2 and TRBJ2-1; TRBD1 might be the D (6 bases). Trimming removed 1 base at V and 4 bases at J, with 11 bases between. This CDR3 spans 15 amino acids. Germline V gene lookup returns CDR1 SGHTA and CDR2 FQGNSA.

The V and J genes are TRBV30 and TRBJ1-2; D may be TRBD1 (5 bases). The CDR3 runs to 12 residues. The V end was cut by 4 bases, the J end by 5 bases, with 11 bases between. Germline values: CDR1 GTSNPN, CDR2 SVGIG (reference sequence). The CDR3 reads CAWTGFGYGYTF. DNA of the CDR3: TGTGCCTGGACAGGGTTTGGGTATGGCTACACCTTC.

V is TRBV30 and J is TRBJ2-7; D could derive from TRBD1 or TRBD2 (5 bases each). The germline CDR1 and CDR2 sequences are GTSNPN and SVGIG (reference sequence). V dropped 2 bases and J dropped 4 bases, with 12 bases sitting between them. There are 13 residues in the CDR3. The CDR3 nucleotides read TGTGCCTGGAGTAGGGGACGGCCATACGAGCAGTACTTC. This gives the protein CAWSRGRPYEQYF.

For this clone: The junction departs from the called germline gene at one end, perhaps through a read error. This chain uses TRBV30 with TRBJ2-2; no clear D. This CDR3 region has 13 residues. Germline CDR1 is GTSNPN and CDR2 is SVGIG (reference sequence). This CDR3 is CPWSVPATGELFF. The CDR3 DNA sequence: TGTCCCTGGAGTGTACCAGCAACCGGGGAGCTGTTTTTT. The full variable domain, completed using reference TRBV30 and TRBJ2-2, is SQTIHQWPATLVQPVGSPLSLECTVEGTSNPNLYWYRQAAGRGLQLLFYSVGIGQISSEVPQNLSASRPQDRQFILSSKKLLLSDSGFYLCPWSVPATGELFFGEGSRLTVL.

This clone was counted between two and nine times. The CDR3 DNA reads as TGTGCCAGCAGCACCCTAGGAGAAAAACTGTTTTTT. It codes for CASSTLGEKLFF. The chain uses TRBV28 and TRBJ1-4; no definite D call. Germline V gene sequence: CDR1 MDHEN, CDR2 SYDVKM. The CDR3 is made up of 12 amino acids. V was pared by 6 bases and J by 8 bases, with 10 bases between.

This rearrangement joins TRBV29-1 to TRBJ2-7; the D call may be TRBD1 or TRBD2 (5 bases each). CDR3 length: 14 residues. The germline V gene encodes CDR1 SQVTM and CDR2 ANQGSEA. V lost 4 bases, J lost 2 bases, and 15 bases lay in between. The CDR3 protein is CSVGMRLGAYEQYF. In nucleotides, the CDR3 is TGCAGCGTTGGTATGAGGTTGGGGGCCTACGAGCAGTACTTC.

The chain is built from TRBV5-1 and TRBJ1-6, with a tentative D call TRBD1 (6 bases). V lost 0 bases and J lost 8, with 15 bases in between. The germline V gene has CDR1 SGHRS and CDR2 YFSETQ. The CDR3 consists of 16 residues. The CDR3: CASSLASGGVDSPLHF. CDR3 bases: TGCGCCAGCAGCTTGGCCTCGGGGGGCGTCGATTCACCCCTCCACTTT.

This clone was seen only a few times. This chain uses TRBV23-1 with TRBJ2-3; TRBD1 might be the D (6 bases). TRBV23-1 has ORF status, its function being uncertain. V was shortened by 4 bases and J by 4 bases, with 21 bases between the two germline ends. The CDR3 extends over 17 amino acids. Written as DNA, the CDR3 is TGCGCCAGCAGTCCGTCCGCTGACAGGAGGTCCCCAGATACGCAGTATTTT. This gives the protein CASSPSADRRSPDTQYF.

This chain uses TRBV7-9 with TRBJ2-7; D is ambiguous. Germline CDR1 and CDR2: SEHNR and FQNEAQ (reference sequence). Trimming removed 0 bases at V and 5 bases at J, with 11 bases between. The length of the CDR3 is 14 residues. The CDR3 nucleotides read TGTGCCAGCAGCTTAGCGGTGAATTGGGACGAGCAGTACTTC. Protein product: CASSLAVNWDEQYF.

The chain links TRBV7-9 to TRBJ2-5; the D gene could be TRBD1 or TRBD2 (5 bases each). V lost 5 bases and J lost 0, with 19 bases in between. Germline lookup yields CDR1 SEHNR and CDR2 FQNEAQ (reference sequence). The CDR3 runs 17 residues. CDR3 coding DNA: TGTGCCAGCAGCCCCCCGGGGCTAGCTGGGTACCAAGAGACCCAGTACTTC. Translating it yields CASSPPGLAGYQETQYF.

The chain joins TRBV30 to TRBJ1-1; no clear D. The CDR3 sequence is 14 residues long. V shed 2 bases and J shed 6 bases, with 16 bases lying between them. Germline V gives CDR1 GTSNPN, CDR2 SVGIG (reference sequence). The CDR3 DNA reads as TGTGCCTGGAGTCCCCCGTTCGCAGGCGCTGAAGCTTTCTTT. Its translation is CAWSPPFAGAEAFF.

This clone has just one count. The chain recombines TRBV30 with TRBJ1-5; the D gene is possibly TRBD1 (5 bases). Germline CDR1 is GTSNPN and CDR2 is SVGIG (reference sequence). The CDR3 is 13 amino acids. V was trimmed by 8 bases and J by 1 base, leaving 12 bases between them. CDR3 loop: CASSGGSNQPQHF. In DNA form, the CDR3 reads TGTGCCAGCTCGGGGGGGAGCAATCAGCCCCAGCATTTT.

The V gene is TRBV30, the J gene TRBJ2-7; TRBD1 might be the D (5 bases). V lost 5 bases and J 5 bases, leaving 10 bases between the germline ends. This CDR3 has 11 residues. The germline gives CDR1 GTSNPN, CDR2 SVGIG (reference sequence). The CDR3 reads CAWSDSHEQYF. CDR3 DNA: TGTGCCTGGTCTGACAGCCACGAGCAGTACTTC.

The CDR3 loop reads CASSETGRTGRGTDTQYF. The DNA of the CDR3 is TGTGCCAGCAGTGAAACAGGACGAACAGGGCGGGGCACAGATACGCAGTATTTT. This chain uses TRBV25-1 with TRBJ2-3; the D gene is possibly TRBD1 (6 bases). This CDR3 comprises 18 residues. V lost 2 bases to trimming and J lost 1 base, with 19 bases between them. In germline, CDR1 is MGHDK, CDR2 SYGVNS. Supplemented by reference TRBV25-1 and TRBJ2-3, the full variable domain reads EADIYQTPRYLVIGTGKKITLECSQTMGHDKMYWYQQDPGMELHLIHYSYGVNSTEKGDLSSESTVSRIRTEHFPLTLESARPSHTSQYLCASSETGRTGRGTDTQYFGPGTRLTVL.

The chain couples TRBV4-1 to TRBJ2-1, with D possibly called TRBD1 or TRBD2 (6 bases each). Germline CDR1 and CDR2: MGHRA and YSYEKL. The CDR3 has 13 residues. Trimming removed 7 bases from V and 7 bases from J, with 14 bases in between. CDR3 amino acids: CASTVIGGNEQFF. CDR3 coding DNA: TGCGCCAGCACCGTCATAGGGGGGAATGAGCAGTTCTTC.

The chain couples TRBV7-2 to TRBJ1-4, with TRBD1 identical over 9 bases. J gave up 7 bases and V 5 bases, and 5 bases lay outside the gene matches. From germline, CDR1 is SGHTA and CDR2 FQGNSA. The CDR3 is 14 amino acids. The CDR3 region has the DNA TGTGCCAGCAGCAGCCGGGACAGGGTTGAAAAACTGTTTTTT. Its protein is CASSSRDRVEKLFF.

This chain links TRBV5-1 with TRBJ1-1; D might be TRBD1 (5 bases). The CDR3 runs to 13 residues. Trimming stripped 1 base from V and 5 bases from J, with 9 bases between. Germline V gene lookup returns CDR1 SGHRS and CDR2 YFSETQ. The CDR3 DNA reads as TGCGCCAGCAGCTTGCAGGGAGAAACTGAAGCTTTCTTT. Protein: CASSLQGETEAFF.

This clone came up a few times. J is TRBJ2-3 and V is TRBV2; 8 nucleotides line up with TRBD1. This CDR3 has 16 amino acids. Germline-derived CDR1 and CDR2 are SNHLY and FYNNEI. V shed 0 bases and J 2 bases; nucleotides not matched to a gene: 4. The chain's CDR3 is CASSEAEGQATDTQYF. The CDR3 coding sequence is TGTGCCAGCAGTGAAGCTGAGGGACAGGCCACAGATACGCAGTATTTT.

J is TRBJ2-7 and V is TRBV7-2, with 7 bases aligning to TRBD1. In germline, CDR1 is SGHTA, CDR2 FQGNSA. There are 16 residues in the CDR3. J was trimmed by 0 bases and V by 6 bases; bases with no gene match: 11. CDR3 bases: TGTGCCAGCAGGCGCCAGGGGGAGCGGTACTCCTACGAGCAGTACTTC. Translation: CASRRQGERYSYEQYF.

CDR3 coding DNA: TGTGCCAGCAGTTTGAGGATTACAGATACGCAGTATTTT. Its protein is CASSLRITDTQYF. The chain recombines TRBV27 with TRBJ2-3; no definite D call. Trimming took off 3 bases at V and 3 bases at J, with 7 bases between the two ends. The CDR3 is 13 residues long. Germline loops: CDR1 MNHEY, CDR2 SMNVEV (reference sequence).

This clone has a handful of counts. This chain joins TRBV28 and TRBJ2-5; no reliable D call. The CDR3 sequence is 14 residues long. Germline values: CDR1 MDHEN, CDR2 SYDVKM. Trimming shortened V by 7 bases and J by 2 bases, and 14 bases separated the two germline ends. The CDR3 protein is CASTVTLSQETQYF. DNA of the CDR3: TGTGCCAGCACCGTGACGCTCTCTCAAGAGACCCAGTACTTC. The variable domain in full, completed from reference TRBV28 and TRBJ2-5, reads DVKVTQSSRYLVKRTGEKVFLECVQDMDHENMFWYRQDPGLGLRLIYFSYDVKMKEKGDIPEGYSVSREKKERFSLILESASTNQTSMYLCASTVTLSQETQYFGPGTRLLVL.